Sequencing of this T cell receptor beta chain was carried out in a study of T cell changes during pregnancy in multiple sclerosis. The protocol was immunoSEQ multiplex PCR, while the TCRdb copy is restricted to in-frame clones and leaves out a portion. Of roughly 35,000 clones listed, about 88% were seen once; the top ten hold 1.2%. The CDR3 is 15 amino acids. V shed 5 bases, J shed 0 bases, and the junction held 5 bases outside the gene matches. In germline, CDR1 is SGHAT, CDR2 FQNNGV. This rearrangement joins TRBV11-2 to TRBJ2-3; 7 bases match TRBD1. The starting material was CD4+ T cells from peripheral blood mononuclear cells, obtained before pregnancy. This clonotype was sampled from a female donor with multiple sclerosis, enrolled in a pregnancy study. The CDR3 loop reads CASSIRGSSTDTQYF. CDR3 coding DNA: TGTGCCAGCAGCATCAGGGGGAGTAGCACAGATACGCAGTATTTT.